This T cell receptor beta chain was captured in a study of blood T cell repertoires in COVID-19 (TCRdb year 2020). Broadly, across the study: The collaborator samples originated in the United States, Italy and Spain and spanned the acute and convalescent phases of COVID-19. The material from the prospective study consisted of cDNA or gDNA derived from T cells, B-cell-depleted T cells, or PBMCs. Subjects who had been exposed to COVID-19, were actively infected with it, or had recovered from it provided the deeply sampled blood TCRbeta repertoires that made up the dataset. The repertoires were released in a freely available public database meant as a resource for research on the immune response to SARS-CoV-2. The samples were drawn from the first 160 participants of the ongoing ImmuneRACE study and from 1,254 subjects provided by 6 global collaborators. A de-identified subject ID, COVID-19 status, age in years and sex were almost always included in the sample metadata. HLA class I and class II types, where available, came from metadata supplied by the sample provider rather than from assay-based typing.

TCRbeta CDR3 regions were amplified from genomic DNA using the immunoSEQ Assay, a bias-controlled multiplex PCR. The study's own analysis went as follows. The number of nucleated cells in each sample was estimated from the amplification of reference gene primers within the assay. To quantify the absolute abundance of each unique TCRbeta CDR3 rearrangement, sequence reads were collapsed and filtered. For each sample, productive Simpson clonality was calculated as the square root of Simpson's diversity index over productive rearrangements. In TCRdb, the immuneACCESS table is reduced to in-frame sequences with V and J assigned. These tables do not hold every clone; where another copy was compared, an unresolved V gene accounts for under half, and the others remain unexplained. V, J and clone size are those of that table, while D and trimming were read from the DNA. The sample records about 330,000 clones, approximately 85% of which are singletons. Jointly, the top ten make up roughly 7.8% of the sample.

Collaborating institutions collected whole blood in K2EDTA tubes following their own protocols. For TCRbeta analysis, collaborators shipped samples in one of three forms: frozen whole blood, isolated PBMCs, or DNA extracted from either of those sample types. For this clone: Its antigen target is currently unknown. One base away there is no much larger clone; base qualities are not given.

The junction shows trimming of 5 bases on V and 3 bases on J, and the gene matches do not reach 6 bases of it. The germline V gene specifies MDHEN as CDR1 and SYDVKM as CDR2. Including cysteine and phenylalanine, the CDR3 has 15 amino acids. Kept here is only the CDR3 DNA, which spans 45 bases and is read in frame from base 1. Broad study findings and their caveats: How much clinical and demographic metadata was included differed by source and by participant, and the metadata was provided uncurated.

The receptor comes from a human donor in a cohort sampled during active COVID-19. Recombination joined TRBV28 with TRBJ1-5; TRBD1 matches 8 bases in the middle. Sequenced: peripheral blood. The nucleotide sequence reads TGTGCCAGCAGTGCCCGGACAGGGATCAATCAGCCCCAGCATTTT. Translated, this gives CASSARTGINQPQHF.